Only one count was recorded for the clone carrying this T cell receptor (beta chain). Its antigen is undetermined. The sample originates from a study of cytomegalovirus exposure and HLA in healthy donors. PCR used 60 Vbeta primers and 13 Jbeta primers. Data came from immunoSEQ multiplex PCR; TCRdb stores just in-frame clones and leaves some out. The data contain around 150,000 clones, approximately 70% of them seen just once; the ten biggest clones take up about 4.5%. General study points: A later examination showed that TCR association rates differed by HLA locus, with DRB1 most and HLA-C fewest. There were a few CMV-associated chains whose specificity for CMV antigens was confirmed in vitro.

Trimming took 4 bases from V and 5 from J; bases not matched to a gene: 11. The CDR3 contains 16 residues. Germline lookup yields CDR1 SGHTA and CDR2 FQGNSA. This receptor was obtained from a young man in good health and CMV-seropositive. This chain joins TRBV7-2 and TRBJ2-3; 8 positions agree with TRBD2. What was sequenced was PBMCs. The CDR3 nucleotides are TGTGCCAGCAGCTCCTTTACGGGGGGGCCAGGAGATACGCAGTATTTT. As protein: CASSSFTGGPGDTQYF.